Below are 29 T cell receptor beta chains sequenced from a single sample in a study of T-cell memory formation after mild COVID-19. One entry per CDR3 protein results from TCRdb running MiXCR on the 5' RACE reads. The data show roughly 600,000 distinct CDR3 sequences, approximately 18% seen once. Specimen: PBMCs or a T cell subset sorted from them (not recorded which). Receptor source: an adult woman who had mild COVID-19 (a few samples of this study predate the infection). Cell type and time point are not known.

CDR3 DNA: TGTGCCAGCAGCCTAGGAGGGGGCCGGAACACCGGGGAGCTGTTTTTT. As protein: CASSLGGGRNTGELFF. The V and J genes are TRBV11-3 and TRBJ2-2, with D tentatively TRBD1 (7 bases). The germline V gene has CDR1 SGHNT and CDR2 YENEEA. The CDR3 extends over 16 amino acids. V gave up 5 bases and J gave up 1 base, with 14 bases separating them. Supplemented by reference TRBV11-3 and TRBJ2-2, the full variable domain reads EAGVVQSPRYKIIEKKQPVAFWCNPISGHNTLYWYLQNLGQGPELLIRYENEEAVDDSQLPKDRFSAERLKGVDSTLKIQPAELGDSAVYLCASSLGGGRNTGELFFGEGSRLTVL.

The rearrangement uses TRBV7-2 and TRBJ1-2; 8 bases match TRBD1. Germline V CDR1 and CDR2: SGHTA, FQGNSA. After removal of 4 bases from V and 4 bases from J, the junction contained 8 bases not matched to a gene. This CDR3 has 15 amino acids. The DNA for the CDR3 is TGTGCCAGCAGCTGGGGTAGTACAGGGGGCTATGGCTACACCTTC. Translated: CASSWGSTGGYGYTF.

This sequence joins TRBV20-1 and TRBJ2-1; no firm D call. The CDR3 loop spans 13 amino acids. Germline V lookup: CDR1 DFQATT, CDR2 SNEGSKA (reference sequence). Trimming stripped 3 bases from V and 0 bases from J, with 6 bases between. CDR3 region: CSARARSYNEQFF. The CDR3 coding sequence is TGCAGTGCTAGGGCACGCTCCTACAATGAGCAGTTCTTC.

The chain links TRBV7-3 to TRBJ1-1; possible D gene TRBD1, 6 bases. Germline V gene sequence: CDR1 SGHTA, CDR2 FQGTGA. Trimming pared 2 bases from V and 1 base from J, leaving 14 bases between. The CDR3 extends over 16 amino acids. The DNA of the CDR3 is TGTGCCAGCAGCTTAGGGCAGGGGACATGGAACACTGAAGCTTTCTTT. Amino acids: CASSLGQGTWNTEAFF.

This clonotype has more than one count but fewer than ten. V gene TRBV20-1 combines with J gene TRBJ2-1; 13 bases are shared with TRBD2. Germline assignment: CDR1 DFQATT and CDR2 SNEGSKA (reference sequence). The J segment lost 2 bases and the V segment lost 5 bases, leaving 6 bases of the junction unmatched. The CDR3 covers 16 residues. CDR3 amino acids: CSASRTSGGPYNEQFF. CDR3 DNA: TGCAGTGCTTCCCGGACTAGCGGGGGACCCTACAATGAGCAGTTCTTC.

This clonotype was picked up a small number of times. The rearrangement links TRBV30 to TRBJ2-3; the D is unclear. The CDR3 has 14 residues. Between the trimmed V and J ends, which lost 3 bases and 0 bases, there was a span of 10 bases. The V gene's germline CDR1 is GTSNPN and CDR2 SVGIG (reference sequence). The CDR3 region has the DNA TGTGCCTGGAGGGCGGTCTCTAGCACAGATACGCAGTATTTT. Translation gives CAWRAVSSTDTQYF.

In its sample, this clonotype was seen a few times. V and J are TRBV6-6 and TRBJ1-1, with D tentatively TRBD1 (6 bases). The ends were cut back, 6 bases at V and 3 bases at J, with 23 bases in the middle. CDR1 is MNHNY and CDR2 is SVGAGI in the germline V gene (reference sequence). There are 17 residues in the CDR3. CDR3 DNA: TGTGCCAGCAGCTACCAATCAGGGGTAGGGGTTGACACTGAAGCTTTCTTT. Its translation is CASSYQSGVGVDTEAFF.

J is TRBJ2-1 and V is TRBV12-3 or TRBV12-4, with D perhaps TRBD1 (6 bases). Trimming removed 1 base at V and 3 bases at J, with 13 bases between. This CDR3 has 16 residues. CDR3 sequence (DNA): TGTGCCAGCAGTTTAGACAGGGTCATAGGCTACAATGAGCAGTTCTTC. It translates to CASSLDRVIGYNEQFF.

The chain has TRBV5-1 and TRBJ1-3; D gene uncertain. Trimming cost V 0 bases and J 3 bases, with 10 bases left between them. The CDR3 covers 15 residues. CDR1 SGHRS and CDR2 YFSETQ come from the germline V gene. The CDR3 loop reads CASSLAAGDGNTIYF. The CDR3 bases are TGCGCCAGCAGCTTGGCGGCCGGAGATGGAAACACCATATATTTT.

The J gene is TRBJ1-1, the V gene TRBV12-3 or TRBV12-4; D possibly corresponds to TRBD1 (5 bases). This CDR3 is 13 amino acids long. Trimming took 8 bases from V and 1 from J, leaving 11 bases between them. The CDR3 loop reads CASRGLQNTEAFF. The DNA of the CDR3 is TGTGCCAGCCGGGGACTCCAGAACACTGAAGCTTTCTTT.

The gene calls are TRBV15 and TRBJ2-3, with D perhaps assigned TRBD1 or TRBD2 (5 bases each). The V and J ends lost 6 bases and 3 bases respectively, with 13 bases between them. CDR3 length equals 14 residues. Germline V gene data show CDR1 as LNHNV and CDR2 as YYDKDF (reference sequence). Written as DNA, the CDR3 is TGTGCCACCAGTCGGGGACCGGGGACAGATACGCAGTATTTT. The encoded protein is CATSRGPGTDTQYF.

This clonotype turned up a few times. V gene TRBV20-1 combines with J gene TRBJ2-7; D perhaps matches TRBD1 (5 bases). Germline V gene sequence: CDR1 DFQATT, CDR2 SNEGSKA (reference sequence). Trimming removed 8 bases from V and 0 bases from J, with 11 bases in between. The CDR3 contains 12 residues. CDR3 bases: TGCAGTAGTCAGGGCGCCTCCTACGAGCAGTACTTC. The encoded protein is CSSQGASYEQYF.

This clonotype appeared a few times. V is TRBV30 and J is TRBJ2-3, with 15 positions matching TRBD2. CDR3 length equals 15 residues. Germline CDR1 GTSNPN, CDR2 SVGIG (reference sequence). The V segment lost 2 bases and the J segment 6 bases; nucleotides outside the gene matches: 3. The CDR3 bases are TGTGCCTGGAGTTACGGACTAGCGGGAGGGGATACGCAGTATTTT. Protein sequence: CAWSYGLAGGDTQYF.

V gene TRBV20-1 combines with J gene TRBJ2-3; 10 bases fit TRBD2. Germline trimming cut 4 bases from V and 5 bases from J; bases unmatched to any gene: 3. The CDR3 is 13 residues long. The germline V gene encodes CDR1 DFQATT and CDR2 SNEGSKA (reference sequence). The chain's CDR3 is CSATSGRVDTQYF. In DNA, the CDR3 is TGCAGTGCTACGAGCGGGAGGGTAGATACGCAGTATTTT.

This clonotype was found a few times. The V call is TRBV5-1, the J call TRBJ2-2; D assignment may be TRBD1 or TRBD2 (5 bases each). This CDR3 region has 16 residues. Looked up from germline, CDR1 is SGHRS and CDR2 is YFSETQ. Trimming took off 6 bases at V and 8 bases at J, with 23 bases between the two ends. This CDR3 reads CASKLVTREGQGELFF. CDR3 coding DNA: TGCGCCAGCAAACTTGTCACTCGCGAGGGGCAGGGGGAGCTGTTTTTT.

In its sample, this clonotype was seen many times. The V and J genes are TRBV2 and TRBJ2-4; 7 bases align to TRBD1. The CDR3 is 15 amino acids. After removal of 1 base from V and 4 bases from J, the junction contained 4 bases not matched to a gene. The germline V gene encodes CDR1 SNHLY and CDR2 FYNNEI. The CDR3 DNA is TGTGCCAGCAGTGAAGGTCGGGACAGAAAAAACATTCAGTACTTC. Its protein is CASSEGRDRKNIQYF.

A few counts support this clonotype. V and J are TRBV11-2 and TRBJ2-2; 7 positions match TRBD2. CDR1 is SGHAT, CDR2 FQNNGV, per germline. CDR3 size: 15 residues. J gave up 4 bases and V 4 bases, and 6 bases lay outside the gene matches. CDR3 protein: CASSSAGDPTGELFF. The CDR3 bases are TGTGCCAGCAGCTCGGCGGGAGACCCCACCGGGGAGCTGTTTTTT. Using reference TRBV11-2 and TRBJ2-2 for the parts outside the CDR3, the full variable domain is EAGVAQSPRYKIIEKRQSVAFWCNPISGHATLYWYQQILGQGPKLLIQFQNNGVVDDSQLPKDRFSAERLKGVDSTLKIQPAKLEDSAVYLCASSSAGDPTGELFFGEGSRLTVL.

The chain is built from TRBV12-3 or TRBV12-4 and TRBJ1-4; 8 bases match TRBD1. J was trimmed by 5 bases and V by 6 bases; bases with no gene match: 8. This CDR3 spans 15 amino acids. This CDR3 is CASRAPGQENEKLFF. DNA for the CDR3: TGTGCCAGCAGGGCCCCGGGACAGGAAAATGAAAAACTGTTTTTT.

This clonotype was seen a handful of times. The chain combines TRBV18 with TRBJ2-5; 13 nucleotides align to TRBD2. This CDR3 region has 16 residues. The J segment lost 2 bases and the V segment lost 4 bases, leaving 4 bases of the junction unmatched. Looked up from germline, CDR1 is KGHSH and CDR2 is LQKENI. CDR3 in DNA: TGTGCCAGCTCACTTTGGACTAGCGGGGGACAAGAGACCCAGTACTTC. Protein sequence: CASSLWTSGGQETQYF.

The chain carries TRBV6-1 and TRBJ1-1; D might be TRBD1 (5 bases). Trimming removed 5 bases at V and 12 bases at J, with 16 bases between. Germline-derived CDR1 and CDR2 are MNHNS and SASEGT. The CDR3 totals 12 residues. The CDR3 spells CASSRGDREPFF. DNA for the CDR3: TGTGCCAGCAGTAGAGGCGACAGAGAGCCTTTCTTT.

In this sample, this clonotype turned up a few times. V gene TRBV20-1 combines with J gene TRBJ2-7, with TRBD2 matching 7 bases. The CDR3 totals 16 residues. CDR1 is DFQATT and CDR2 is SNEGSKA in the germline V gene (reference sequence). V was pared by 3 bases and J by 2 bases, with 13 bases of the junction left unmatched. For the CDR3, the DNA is TGCAGTGCTAGCGATATGGGGGGGAGGTGGACCTACGAGCAGTACTTC. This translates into CSASDMGGRWTYEQYF.

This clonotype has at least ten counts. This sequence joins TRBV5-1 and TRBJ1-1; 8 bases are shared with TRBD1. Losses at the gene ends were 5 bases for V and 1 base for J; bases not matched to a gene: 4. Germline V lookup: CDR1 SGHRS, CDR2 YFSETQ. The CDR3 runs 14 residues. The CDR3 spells CASRYGQGNTEAFF. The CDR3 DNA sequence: TGCGCCAGCAGATACGGACAGGGGAACACTGAAGCTTTCTTT.

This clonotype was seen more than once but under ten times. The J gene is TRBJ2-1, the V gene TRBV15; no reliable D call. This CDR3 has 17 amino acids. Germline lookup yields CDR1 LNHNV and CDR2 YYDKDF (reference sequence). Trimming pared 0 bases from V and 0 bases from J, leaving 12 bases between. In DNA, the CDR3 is TGTGCCACCAGCAGAGATTTAGCCCATAGCTCCTACAATGAGCAGTTCTTC. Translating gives CATSRDLAHSSYNEQFF.

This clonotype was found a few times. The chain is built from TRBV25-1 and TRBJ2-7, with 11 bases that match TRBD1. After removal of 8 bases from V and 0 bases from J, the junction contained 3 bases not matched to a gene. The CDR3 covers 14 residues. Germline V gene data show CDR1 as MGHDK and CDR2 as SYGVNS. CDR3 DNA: TGTGCCAGCCATGGACAGGGGGCCTCCTACGAGCAGTACTTC. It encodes CASHGQGASYEQYF.

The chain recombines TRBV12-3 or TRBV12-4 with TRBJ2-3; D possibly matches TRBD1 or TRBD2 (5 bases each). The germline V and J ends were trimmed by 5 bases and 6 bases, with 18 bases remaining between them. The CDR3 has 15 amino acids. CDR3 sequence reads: CASSDIPGLADTQYF. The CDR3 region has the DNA TGTGCCAGCAGTGACATTCCGGGGCTCGCCGATACGCAGTATTTT.

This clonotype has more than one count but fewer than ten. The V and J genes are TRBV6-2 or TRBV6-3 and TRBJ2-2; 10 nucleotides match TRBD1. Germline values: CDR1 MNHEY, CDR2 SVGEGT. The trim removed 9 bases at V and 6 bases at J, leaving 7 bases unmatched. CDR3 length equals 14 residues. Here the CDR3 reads CASTGTGAPGELFF. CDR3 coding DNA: TGTGCCAGTACCGGGACAGGGGCCCCCGGGGAGCTGTTTTTT.

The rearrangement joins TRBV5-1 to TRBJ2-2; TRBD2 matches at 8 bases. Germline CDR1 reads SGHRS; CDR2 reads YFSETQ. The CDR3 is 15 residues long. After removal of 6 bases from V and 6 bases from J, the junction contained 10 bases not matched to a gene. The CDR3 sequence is CASTWLAGIAGELFF. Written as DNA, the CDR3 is TGCGCCAGCACGTGGCTAGCGGGTATCGCCGGGGAGCTGTTTTTT.

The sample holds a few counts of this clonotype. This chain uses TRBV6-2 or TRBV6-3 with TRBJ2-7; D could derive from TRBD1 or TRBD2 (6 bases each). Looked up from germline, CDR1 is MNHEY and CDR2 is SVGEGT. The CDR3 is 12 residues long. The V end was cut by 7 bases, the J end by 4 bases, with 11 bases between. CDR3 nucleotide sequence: TGTGCCAGCATCGGGGGCGAATACGAGCAGTACTTC. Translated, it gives CASIGGEYEQYF.

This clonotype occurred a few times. This CDR3 is CSVEGGREVEQYF. CDR3 nucleotide sequence: TGCAGCGTTGAAGGTGGCAGGGAGGTCGAGCAGTACTTC. The rearrangement joins TRBV29-1 to TRBJ2-7, with D possibly TRBD2 on 6 matching bases. Germline-derived CDR1 and CDR2 are SQVTM and ANQGSEA. V was clipped by 1 base and J by 6 bases, with 13 bases between them. The CDR3 spans 13 residues.